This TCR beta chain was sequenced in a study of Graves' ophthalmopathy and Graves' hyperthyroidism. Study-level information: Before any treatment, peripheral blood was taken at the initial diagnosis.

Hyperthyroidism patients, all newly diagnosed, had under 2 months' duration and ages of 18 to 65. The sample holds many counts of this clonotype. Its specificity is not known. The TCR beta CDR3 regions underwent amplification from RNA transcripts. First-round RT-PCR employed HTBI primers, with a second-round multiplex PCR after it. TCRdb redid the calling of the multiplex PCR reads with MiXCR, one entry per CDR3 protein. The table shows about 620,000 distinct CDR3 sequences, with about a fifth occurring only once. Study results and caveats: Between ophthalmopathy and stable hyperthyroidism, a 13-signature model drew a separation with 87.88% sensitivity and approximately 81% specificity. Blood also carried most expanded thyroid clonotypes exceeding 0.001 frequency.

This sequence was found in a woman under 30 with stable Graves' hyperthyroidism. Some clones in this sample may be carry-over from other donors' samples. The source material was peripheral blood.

The CDR3 sequence is CASSRVSQETQYF. CDR3 sequence (DNA): TGTGCCAGCAGCCGCGTTAGCCAAGAGACCCAGTACTTC. This chain uses TRBV12-3 or TRBV12-4 with TRBJ2-5; no reliable D call. The CDR3 has 13 amino acids. V was cut by 6 bases and J by 1 base, with 9 bases left in between.